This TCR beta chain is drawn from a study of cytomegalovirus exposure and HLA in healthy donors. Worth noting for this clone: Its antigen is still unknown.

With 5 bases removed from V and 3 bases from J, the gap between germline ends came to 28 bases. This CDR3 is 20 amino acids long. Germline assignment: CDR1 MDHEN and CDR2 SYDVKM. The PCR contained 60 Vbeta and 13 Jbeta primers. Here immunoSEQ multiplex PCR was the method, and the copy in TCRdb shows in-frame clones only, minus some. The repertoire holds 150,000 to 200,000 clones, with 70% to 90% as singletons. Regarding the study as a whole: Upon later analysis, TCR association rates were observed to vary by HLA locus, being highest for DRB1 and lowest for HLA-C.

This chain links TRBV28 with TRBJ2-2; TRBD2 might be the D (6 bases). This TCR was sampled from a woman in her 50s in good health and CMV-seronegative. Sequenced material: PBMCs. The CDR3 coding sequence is TGTGCCAGCAGTCCCCTCCGCGGGGCTAGCGCCCAAATATACACCGGGGAGCTGTTTTTT. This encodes CASSPLRGASAQIYTGELFF.